Listed below are T cell receptor beta chains from one sample, sequenced in a study of blood T cell repertoires in COVID-19. Produced via immunoSEQ multiplex PCR; TCRdb's table is partial and in-frame only. The sample lists about 95,000 clones, around 90% occurring once. Sample: peripheral blood. The origin of the receptors is a man between 60 and 70 years old with COVID-19, enrolled during active disease. The CDR3 runs from the conserved cysteine through the conserved F or W. A D gene is named only where the DNA matches it firmly. The size entry is marked missing in some rows and otherwise reads once, few, many or a size class.

D gene	V gene	clone size	J gene	CDR3 DNA	CDR3 protein
.	TRBV4-1	.	TRBJ1-6	TGCGCCAGCAGCCAAGAACAACAGGGAAAGTCACCCCTCCACTTT	CASSQEQQGKSPLHF
.	TRBV21-1	.	TRBJ2-7	TGTGCCAGCAGCAAAGAGGGGAAGACTAGCGGGATGGAATACGAGCAGTACTTC	CASSKEGKTSGMEYEQYF
.	TRBV18	.	TRBJ2-5	TGTGCCAGCTCACCACCGTCGCTACCTCAAGAGACCCAGTACTTC	CASSPPSLPQETQYF
TRBD1	TRBV11-3	.	TRBJ1-1	TGTGCCAGCAGCTTAGATCTCGGGACAGCTGAAGCTTTCTTT	CASSLDLGTAEAFF
TRBD1	TRBV11-3	many	TRBJ2-7	TGTGCCAGCAGCTTAGCAGGGGGTAGCCTGTACGAGCAGTACTTC	CASSLAGGSLYEQYF
TRBD1	TRBV5-4	few	TRBJ2-5	TGTGCCAGCAGCTTGGGGACAGGAGAAGAGACCCAGTACTTC	CASSLGTGEETQYF
.	TRBV6-5	.	TRBJ2-7	TGTGCCAGCAGGAGCTCCTACGAGCAGTACTTC	CASRSSYEQYF
.	TRBV27	.	TRBJ1-5	TGTGCCAGCAGTTTGGGCAGCAATCAGCCCCAGCATTTT	CASSLGSNQPQHF
TRBD1	TRBV2	.	TRBJ1-2	TGTGCCAGCAGTAGCGGACAGGGCACTAACTATGGCTACACCTTC	CASSSGQGTNYGYTF
.	TRBV5-4	.	TRBJ2-7	TGTGCCAGCAGCTCTATAACCCGGGACTCCGCCTACGAGCAGTACTTC	CASSSITRDSAYEQYF
.	TRBV7-2	.	TRBJ2-5	TGTGCCAGCAGCCCGCGGCCCGGGACTTTTGAAGAGACCCAGTACTTC	CASSPRPGTFEETQYF
TRBD2	TRBV11-3	.	TRBJ2-7	TGTGCCAGCAGCTTAGATCATCCTAGCGGGAGCTACGAGCAGTACTTC	CASSLDHPSGSYEQYF
.	TRBV6-5	once	TRBJ2-5	TGTGCCAGCAGTTACTCCCAGGACAGCCAAGAGACCCAGTACTTC	CASSYSQDSQETQYF
TRBD2	TRBV7-3	.	TRBJ2-1	TGTGCCAGCAGCTTAAGTAGCGGGAGTAACAATGAGCAGTTCTTC	CASSLSSGSNNEQFF
.	TRBV28	few	TRBJ1-2	TGTGCCAGCAGTTTAATGGGGGCCTACTATGGCTACACCTTC	CASSLMGAYYGYTF
.	TRBV5-4	once	TRBJ1-2	TGTGCCAGCAGCGCTTGGCGTCGGCAGGGCTCGTATGGCTACACCTTC	CASSAWRRQGSYGYTF
.	TRBV12-3/TRBV12-4	.	TRBJ1-2	TGTGCCAGCAGTTTATCCGGGAATGGCTACACCTTC	CASSLSGNGYTF
.	TRBV11-3	.	TRBJ1-4	TGTGCCAGCAGCCCTCGAGGGGGTTCTGAAAAACTGTTTTTT	CASSPRGGSEKLFF